The 32 T cell receptor beta chains below come from one sample, sequenced in a study of CD8 T cells in Susac syndrome (dated by TCRdb to between 2018 and 2021). Library generation was performed with the immunoSEQ multiplex PCR assay. RNA was extracted with the RNeasy kit and 0.5 to 1 ug was reverse transcribed using random hexamers. TCRdb passed the public sequencing reads through fastp at Q25 and MiXCR, retaining productive beta sequences. Each CDR3 protein appears once, grouped with its most common genes and DNA. The table for this sample lists 300,000 to 350,000 distinct CDR3 sequences; 92% of them were counted only once. The top ten clonotypes cover more than 0.06% of the sample. Material: CD4+ T cells from PBMCs. The receptors shown here come from a human donor with multiple sclerosis.

The chain recombines TRBV10-1 with TRBJ2-1; no clear D. V was pared by 4 bases and J by 4 bases, with 8 bases between. This CDR3 region has 13 residues. CDR1 is WNHNN and CDR2 is SYGVQD in the germline V gene (reference sequence). The chain's CDR3 is CASSVTGYNEQFF. Written as DNA, the CDR3 is TGCGCCAGCAGTGTGACTGGATACAATGAGCAGTTCTTC.

This clonotype was seen a single time. The chain joins TRBV20-1 to TRBJ2-3; TRBD2 might be the D (6 bases). The CDR3 has 16 amino acids. Trimming took off 3 bases at V and 1 base at J, with 17 bases between the two ends. Looked up from germline, CDR1 is DFQATT and CDR2 is SNEGSKA (reference sequence). Here the CDR3 reads CSARGGRLPGTDTQYF. The CDR3 DNA reads as TGCAGTGCTAGGGGAGGACGGCTACCCGGCACAGATACGCAGTATTTT.

This clonotype has only a few counts. The gene calls are TRBV2 and TRBJ2-2; the D gene is possibly TRBD2 (6 bases). Looked up from germline, CDR1 is SNHLY and CDR2 is FYNNEI. CDR3 length: 14 amino acids. V was shortened by 6 bases and J by 7 bases, with 15 bases between the two germline ends. CDR3 DNA sequence: TGTGCCAGCAGCCCCAGTCTAGCGCGCGGGGAGCTGTTTTTT. Protein product: CASSPSLARGELFF. Together with reference TRBV2 and TRBJ2-2, the CDR3 gives the full variable domain: EPEVTQTPSHQVTQMGQEVILRCVPISNHLYFYWYRQILGQKVEFLVSFYNNEISEKSEIFDDQFSVERPDGSNFTLKIRSTKLEDSAMYFCASSPSLARGELFFGEGSRLTVL.

The CDR3 protein is CASSQDGMTAREQYF. CDR3 in DNA: TGCGCCAGCAGCCAAGACGGCATGACGGCGCGCGAGCAGTACTTC. The V call is TRBV4-1, the J call TRBJ2-7; D unclear. The V end lost 0 bases, the J end lost 6 bases, and 15 bases lay between the germline ends. The CDR3 is made up of 15 amino acids. Germline assignment: CDR1 MGHRA and CDR2 YSYEKL.

This clonotype appeared once. The chain links TRBV30 to TRBJ1-1; D ambiguous. CDR1 is GTSNPN, CDR2 SVGIG, per germline (reference sequence). Deletions cut 5 bases from V and 1 base from J, with 8 bases between. The CDR3 runs to 12 residues. The CDR3 nucleotides are TGTGCCTGGGGACGGAGGAACACTGAAGCTTTCTTT. Encoded protein: CAWGRRNTEAFF.

This chain joins TRBV4-3 and TRBJ1-5, with D hard to call. Germline V gene data show CDR1 as LGHNA and CDR2 as YSLEER. Trimming took off 0 bases at V and 7 bases at J, with 4 bases between the two ends. There are 12 residues in the CDR3. The CDR3 DNA sequence: TGCGCCAGCAGCCAAGATTACCAGCCCCAGCATTTT. The encoded protein is CASSQDYQPQHF.

The chain has TRBV18 and TRBJ2-1; 10 bases line up with TRBD2. Trimming at V came to 6 bases and at J to 6 bases, leaving 5 bases not matched to a gene. This CDR3 is built from 14 residues. Germline V lookup: CDR1 KGHSH, CDR2 LQKENI. The CDR3 nucleotides read TGTGCCAGCTCGAGCGGGACTAGCGTCAATGAGCAGTTCTTC. This translates into CASSSGTSVNEQFF.

CDR3 bases: TGCAGCGTTGACCCATGGGGCGGCACTGAAGCTTTCTTT. Translating gives CSVDPWGGTEAFF. V gene TRBV29-1 combines with J gene TRBJ1-1, with D possibly matching TRBD1 (5 bases). The CDR3 extends over 13 amino acids. V was shortened by 3 bases and J by 4 bases, with 12 bases between the two germline ends. Germline CDR1 SQVTM, CDR2 ANQGSEA.

V is TRBV12-3 or TRBV12-4 and J is TRBJ2-5; D unclear. The CDR3 is 13 residues long. The ends were cut back, 7 bases at V and 3 bases at J, with 12 bases in the middle. This chain's CDR3 is CASTPRLEETQYF. CDR3 in DNA: TGTGCCAGCACCCCGAGGTTGGAAGAGACCCAGTACTTC.

This chain uses TRBV19 with TRBJ1-1; no clear D. This CDR3 contains 16 residues. Germline V gene lookup returns CDR1 LNHDA and CDR2 SQIVND (reference sequence). The germline V and J ends were trimmed by 4 bases and 0 bases, with 15 bases remaining between them. The CDR3 sequence: CASSNWPSVMNTEAFF. The CDR3 DNA sequence: TGTGCCAGTAGTAATTGGCCGTCGGTCATGAACACTGAAGCTTTCTTT.

The chain couples TRBV6-6 to TRBJ2-7, with 12 bases that match TRBD1. From germline, CDR1 is MNHNY and CDR2 SVGAGI (reference sequence). The CDR3 has 15 residues. J gave up 7 bases and V 5 bases, and 9 bases lay outside the gene matches. CDR3 residues: CASSPRDRGRLEQYF. As DNA, the CDR3 is TGTGCCAGCAGTCCCCGGGACAGGGGGCGCTTGGAGCAGTACTTC.

The J gene is TRBJ2-5, the V gene TRBV5-1; TRBD1 is a possible D gene (6 bases). Germline V CDR1 and CDR2: SGHRS, YFSETQ. The CDR3 runs to 14 residues. V lost 3 bases and J lost 2, with 11 bases in between. CDR3 sequence reads: CASSSGQIQETQYF. DNA of the CDR3: TGCGCCAGCAGCTCGGGACAAATACAAGAGACCCAGTACTTC.

The chain carries TRBV29-1 and TRBJ2-3; the D gene could be TRBD1 or TRBD2 (5 bases each). Trimming took 1 base from V and 4 from J, leaving 15 bases between them. The CDR3 is 15 amino acids. Germline lookup yields CDR1 SQVTM and CDR2 ANQGSEA. The chain's CDR3 is CSVEASQGDPDTQYF. The CDR3 DNA is TGCAGCGTTGAAGCCTCGCAGGGAGATCCAGATACGCAGTATTTT.

V and J are TRBV23-1 and TRBJ2-1; possible D gene TRBD1, 5 bases. TRBV23-1 is an ORF, and what it does is uncertain. The CDR3 is 20 residues long. Trimming pared 6 bases from V and 7 bases from J, leaving 34 bases between. CDR3 in amino acids: CASRPPRQSLEAQALNEQFF. The CDR3 region has the DNA TGCGCCAGCAGACCGCCCCGACAGAGTCTAGAAGCACAAGCTCTGAATGAGCAGTTCTTC.

The chain carries TRBV7-2 and TRBJ2-1; no clear D. The CDR3 is 15 residues long. V was cut by 1 base and J by 5 bases, with 12 bases left in between. Per the germline V gene, CDR1 is SGHTA and CDR2 is FQGNSA. CDR3 sequence (DNA): TGTGCCAGCAGCTTAGGTACGGACCTCGACAATGAGCAGTTCTTC. Residues: CASSLGTDLDNEQFF. Complete variable domain (other parts from reference TRBV7-2 and TRBJ2-1): GAGVSQSPSNKVTEKGKDVELRCDPISGHTALYWYRQSLGQGLEFLIYFQGNSAPDKSGLPSDRFSAERTGGSVSTLTIQRTQQEDSAVYLCASSLGTDLDNEQFFGPGTRLTVL.

The chain has TRBV5-1 and TRBJ2-3; tentatively, D is TRBD2 (6 bases). Germline loops: CDR1 SGHRS, CDR2 YFSETQ. The CDR3 sequence is 13 residues long. V lost 4 bases to trimming and J lost 6 bases, with 12 bases between them. CDR3 loop: CASSPDYGDTQYF. DNA of the CDR3: TGCGCCAGCAGCCCGGACTACGGTGATACGCAGTATTTT.

This clonotype was seen a single time. CDR3 region: CASSETSGRYNEQFF. The CDR3 DNA follows: TGTGCCAGCAGTGAGACTAGCGGGAGGTACAATGAGCAGTTCTTC. The chain uses TRBV27 and TRBJ2-1; 13 bases match TRBD2. V trimming: 5 bases; J trimming: 4 bases; junction bases outside the gene matches: 2. The CDR3 extends over 15 amino acids. Germline assignment: CDR1 MNHEY and CDR2 SMNVEV (reference sequence).

The V gene is TRBV12-3 or TRBV12-4, the J gene TRBJ2-1, with D possibly being TRBD2 (5 bases). The CDR3 covers 13 residues. Trimming cost V 7 bases and J 2 bases, with 9 bases left between them. CDR3 sequence reads: CASTPGTYNEQFF. The CDR3 nucleotides are TGTGCCAGCACCCCGGGAACCTACAATGAGCAGTTCTTC.

This clonotype was detected only once. J is TRBJ2-7 and V is TRBV27; possible D gene TRBD1, 5 bases. The CDR3 runs 15 residues. Trimming took 9 bases from V and 2 from J, leaving 20 bases between them. Per germline, CDR1 MNHEY and CDR2 SMNVEV (reference sequence). CDR3 in DNA: TGTGCCAGAAGGGGCAGGGTCCCGTTTCCCTACGAGCAGTACTTC. It specifies CARRGRVPFPYEQYF.

This clonotype has a handful of counts. The chain employs TRBV30 and TRBJ1-3, with D possibly being TRBD1 (6 bases). V gave up 3 bases and J gave up 0 bases, with 12 bases separating them. The CDR3 totals 15 residues. Germline loops: CDR1 GTSNPN, CDR2 SVGIG (reference sequence). CDR3 DNA sequence: TGTGCCTGGAGAACAGGGAGTTACTCTGGAAACACCATATATTTT. Protein product: CAWRTGSYSGNTIYF.

The genes are TRBV6-5 and TRBJ2-5, with D uncertain. The CDR3 is 11 residues long. Germline-derived CDR1 and CDR2 are MNHEY and SVGAGI. Trimming took 6 bases from V and 5 from J, leaving 7 bases between them. The CDR3 protein is CASRNLETQYF. CDR3 in DNA: TGTGCCAGCAGAAATCTCGAGACCCAGTACTTC.

The CDR3 nucleotides read TGTGCCAGCACCCGAGAAGGGGGAAAGGGAAACACCATATATTTT. Amino acids: CASTREGGKGNTIYF. The chain employs TRBV6-5 and TRBJ1-3; D may be TRBD1 (6 bases). The CDR3 consists of 15 residues. CDR1 and CDR2 from the germline V gene are MNHEY and SVGAGI. V was pared by 7 bases and J by 4 bases, with 17 bases between.

The chain is built from TRBV9 and TRBJ2-1, with 7 nucleotides matching TRBD1. The CDR3 is made up of 15 amino acids. J gave up 3 bases and V 4 bases, and 7 bases lay outside the gene matches. Germline values: CDR1 SGDLS, CDR2 YYNGEE. In nucleotides, the CDR3 is TGTGCCAGCAGCAAAACAGGGGCCCTCTACAATGAGCAGTTCTTC. It translates to CASSKTGALYNEQFF. Full variable domain (outside the CDR3, taken from reference TRBV9 and TRBJ2-1): DSGVTQTPKHLITATGQRVTLRCSPRSGDLSVYWYQQSLDQGLQFLIQYYNGEERAKGNILERFSAQQFPDLHSELNLSSLELGDSALYFCASSKTGALYNEQFFGPGTRLTVL.

The chain recombines TRBV6-2 or TRBV6-3 with TRBJ2-2; no definite D call. This CDR3 spans 15 amino acids. Germline V lookup: CDR1 MNHEY, CDR2 SVGEGT. V shed 4 bases and J shed 0 bases, with 9 bases lying between them. The CDR3 DNA reads as TGTGCCAGCAGTTTGAACCCCTCGAACACCGGGGAGCTGTTTTTT. Translation gives CASSLNPSNTGELFF.

The CDR3 is CASSPPSSTGELFF. The CDR3 region has the DNA TGTGCCAGCTCACCACCTTCGTCCACCGGGGAGCTGTTTTTT. This rearrangement joins TRBV18 to TRBJ2-2; D remains ambiguous. The CDR3 runs 14 residues. Germline V gene lookup returns CDR1 KGHSH and CDR2 LQKENI. V was shortened by 0 bases and J by 4 bases, with 6 bases between the two germline ends.

The V and J genes are TRBV7-9 and TRBJ2-5; D is ambiguous. The V gene lost 2 bases and the J gene lost 1 base, with 8 bases spanning the gap. Per germline, CDR1 SEHNR and CDR2 FQNEAQ (reference sequence). The CDR3 spans 14 residues. Here the CDR3 DNA reads TGTGCCAGCAGCTTAAGTCCAGTCCAAGAGACCCAGTACTTC. It translates to CASSLSPVQETQYF.

The rearrangement links TRBV28 to TRBJ2-3; 7 bases line up with TRBD1. The CDR3 is 15 residues long. V was clipped by 2 bases and J by 3 bases; unmatched bases: 5. Germline V gives CDR1 MDHEN, CDR2 SYDVKM. The CDR3 protein is CASSLLQGVTDTQYF. The DNA of the CDR3 is TGTGCCAGCAGTTTACTTCAGGGGGTGACAGATACGCAGTATTTT.

The chain employs TRBV4-2 and TRBJ2-5, with a weak D call TRBD1 (6 bases). Germline CDR1 and CDR2: LGHNA and YNFKEQ. This CDR3 spans 15 amino acids. The V and J ends lost 0 bases and 4 bases respectively, with 12 bases between them. The CDR3 protein is CASSQDARGRETQYF. The CDR3 nucleotides are TGTGCCAGCAGCCAAGACGCGAGGGGGAGAGAGACCCAGTACTTC.

V gene TRBV30 combines with J gene TRBJ2-1, with TRBD2 matching over 10 bases. This CDR3 comprises 13 residues. V lost 7 bases and J lost 7; bases outside the gene matches: 7. Germline V gene lookup returns CDR1 GTSNPN and CDR2 SVGIG (reference sequence). The CDR3 reads CAYEREGTNEQFF. The CDR3 coding sequence is TGTGCCTACGAGCGGGAGGGTACGAATGAGCAGTTCTTC.

This clonotype was picked up a small number of times. Relative to the germline gene, one junction end is altered; a read error may explain this. The CDR3 DNA follows: TGTGCCAGCAGTTTAAGAGGCTCTGGGGCCAACGTCCTGACTTTC. It encodes CASSLRGSGANVLTF. The genes are TRBV5-1 and TRBJ2-6; D is uncertain. Per germline, CDR1 SGHRS and CDR2 YFSETQ. The CDR3 length is 15 residues.

The count of this clonotype is one. The chain uses TRBV7-9 and TRBJ1-4; no definite D call. The V end was cut by 5 bases, the J end by 3 bases, with 7 bases between. The CDR3 is 13 amino acids. Germline V CDR1 and CDR2: SEHNR, FQNEAQ (reference sequence). Here the CDR3 DNA reads TGTGCCAGCAGCCAAAGACCTAATGAAAAACTGTTTTTT. Protein product: CASSQRPNEKLFF.

The genes are TRBV4-1 and TRBJ2-2; the D is unclear. V was pared by 1 base and J by 5 bases, with 14 bases between. The CDR3 sequence is 16 residues long. Per the germline V gene, CDR1 is MGHRA and CDR2 is YSYEKL. The CDR3 reads CASSQVPSHATGELFF. CDR3 DNA: TGCGCCAGCAGCCAAGTGCCTTCGCACGCGACCGGGGAGCTGTTTTTT.